The 30 T cell receptor beta chains below all came from one sample that was sequenced in a study of blood T cell repertoires in COVID-19 (dated by TCRdb to the early 2020s). The library came from the immunoSEQ multiplex PCR assay. What TCRdb holds here is the immuneACCESS table cut down to in-frame rearrangements. Part of the clones is not present; checked against another copy, under half of the missing clones reflect an unresolved V gene, and the others are unexplained. The sample data list 45,000 to 70,000 clones, and approximately 90% of these were observed just once. Together, the top ten hold more than 6% of the sample. Sequencing was carried out using peripheral blood. Receptors were obtained from a woman aged 55-69 years with COVID-19, enrolled during active disease.

The gene calls are TRBV10-3 and TRBJ1-4; D call uncertain. The CDR3 contains 13 residues. The germline V gene has CDR1 ENHRY and CDR2 SYGVKD. The V gene lost 0 bases and the J gene lost 11 bases, with 10 bases spanning the gap. This CDR3 reads CAISESGRSKLFF. CDR3 in DNA: TGTGCCATCAGTGAGTCAGGGAGGTCGAAACTGTTTTTT.

Judged by abundance, this clone is medium-sized (0.01 to 0.1%). The J gene is TRBJ2-5, the V gene TRBV6-1; D might be TRBD2 (6 bases). The CDR3 contains 15 residues. With 0 bases removed from V and 1 base from J, the gap between germline ends came to 9 bases. Germline loops: CDR1 MNHNS, CDR2 SASEGT. CDR3 DNA sequence: TGTGCCAGCAGTGAAGCTAGCGGAGGCCAAGAGACCCAGTACTTC. This encodes CASSEASGGQETQYF.

The rearrangement joins TRBV19 to TRBJ1-4; maybe TRBD1 (6 bases). This CDR3 comprises 18 residues. Germline loops: CDR1 LNHDA, CDR2 SQIVND (reference sequence). Trimming shortened V by 6 bases and J by 4 bases, and 24 bases separated the two germline ends. The CDR3 reads CASSSPSKAGAHNEKLFF. In nucleotides, the CDR3 is TGTGCCAGTAGCTCCCCCTCCAAGGCGGGGGCCCATAATGAAAAACTGTTTTTT.

This clone appeared a single time. The rearrangement uses TRBV9 and TRBJ1-1; 7 bases map to TRBD1. CDR1 and CDR2 from the germline V gene are SGDLS and YYNGEE. The CDR3 is 16 amino acids. The V and J ends lost 0 bases and 1 base, in that order; junction bases with no gene match: 6. CDR3 region: CASSVVRQGGNTEAFF. DNA for the CDR3: TGTGCCAGCAGCGTAGTTCGTCAGGGGGGGAACACTGAAGCTTTCTTT.

The chain links TRBV5-1 to TRBJ2-7, with 9 bases lining up with TRBD2. Germline values: CDR1 SGHRS, CDR2 YFSETQ. The CDR3 runs to 18 residues. Trimming took 1 base from V and 0 from J; bases not matched to a gene: 11. The CDR3 here is CASSLFGGRVTSSYEQYF. In DNA, the CDR3 is TGCGCCAGCAGCTTGTTTGGCGGGAGGGTTACTAGCTCCTACGAGCAGTACTTC.

This chain uses TRBV13 with TRBJ1-6; 12 positions agree with TRBD1. CDR3 length: 18 residues. Germline V gene data show CDR1 as PRHDT and CDR2 as FYEKMQ (reference sequence). The V and J ends lost 5 bases and 10 bases, in that order; junction bases with no gene match: 15. The CDR3 region has the DNA TGTGCCAGCAGCGACTATCAAACCGGGACAGGGGGCAAATCACCCCTCCACTTT. Its protein is CASSDYQTGTGGKSPLHF.

This clone was recorded once. The chain joins TRBV14 to TRBJ2-2; a weak D match, TRBD2 (6 bases). V was pared by 5 bases and J by 6 bases, with 19 bases between. This CDR3 is 16 amino acids long. The V gene's germline CDR1 is SGHDN and CDR2 FVKESK. The CDR3 protein is CASSDPGRPHAGELFF. The CDR3 bases are TGTGCCAGCAGCGACCCCGGGAGACCGCACGCCGGGGAGCTGTTTTTT.

This chain uses TRBV5-6 with TRBJ1-5; 12 bases line up with TRBD1. This CDR3 contains 18 residues. J lost 6 bases, V lost 0 bases, and 10 bases had no gene match. Looked up from germline, CDR1 is SGHDT and CDR2 is YYEEEE. The CDR3 nucleotides are TGTGCCAGCAGCTTGGCCAGCGGGGACAGGGGGCGCGCTCAGCCCCAGCATTTT. This sequence encodes CASSLASGDRGRAQPQHF. The full variable domain, completed using reference TRBV5-6 and TRBJ1-5, is DAGVTQSPTHLIKTRGQQVTLRCSPKSGHDTVSWYQQALGQGPQFIFQYYEEEERQRGNFPDRFSGHQFPNYSSELNVNALLLGDSALYLCASSLASGDRGRAQPQHFGDGTRLSIL.

The chain recombines TRBV15 with TRBJ2-7; 9 nucleotides line up with TRBD1. Looked up from germline, CDR1 is LNHNV and CDR2 is YYDKDF (reference sequence). The J segment lost 2 bases and the V segment lost 3 bases, leaving 11 bases of the junction unmatched. This CDR3 contains 17 residues. The CDR3 DNA reads TGTGCCACCAGCAGGGCGACAGGGACAGGGAATACCTACGAGCAGTACTTC. Its translation is CATSRATGTGNTYEQYF.

The rearrangement uses TRBV14 and TRBJ1-2; the D gene is possibly TRBD1 (5 bases). This CDR3 contains 15 residues. Germline CDR1 SGHDN, CDR2 FVKESK. Trimming took off 1 base at V and 6 bases at J, with 15 bases between the two ends. The CDR3 DNA sequence: TGTGCCAGCAGCCAAGTTACCGGGACTAGAGATGGCTACACCTTC. Translating gives CASSQVTGTRDGYTF. The variable domain in full, completed from reference TRBV14 and TRBJ1-2, reads EAGVTQFPSHSVIEKGQTVTLRCDPISGHDNLYWYRRVMGKEIKFLLHFVKESKQDESGMPNNRFLAERTGGTYSTLKVQPAELEDSGVYFCASSQVTGTRDGYTFGSGTRLTVV.

V gene TRBV20-1 combines with J gene TRBJ2-1; 8 bases align to TRBD1. V shed 6 bases and J 5 bases; nucleotides not matched to a gene: 9. Germline-derived CDR1 and CDR2 are DFQATT and SNEGSKA (reference sequence). The CDR3 runs 14 residues. CDR3 sequence reads: CSASRGQVNNEQFF. The CDR3 region has the DNA TGCAGTGCGAGTCGGGGACAGGTCAACAATGAGCAGTTCTTC.

J is TRBJ2-7 and V is TRBV6-2 or TRBV6-3; 7 nucleotides line up with TRBD2. Looked up from germline, CDR1 is MNHEY and CDR2 is SVGEGT. The CDR3 length is 14 residues. The J segment lost 2 bases and the V segment lost 5 bases, leaving 6 bases of the junction unmatched. This CDR3 is CASSVPSGTYEQYF. As DNA, the CDR3 is TGTGCCAGCAGTGTTCCTAGCGGAACCTACGAGCAGTACTTC.

The V gene is TRBV5-8, the J gene TRBJ2-4; D unresolved. Trimming pared 1 base from V and 6 bases from J, leaving 5 bases between. The CDR3 loop spans 12 amino acids. Germline CDR1 reads SGHTS; CDR2 reads YDEGEE. The CDR3 is CASSLFRNIQYF. The DNA for the CDR3 is TGTGCCAGCAGCTTGTTCAGAAACATTCAGTACTTC.

In DNA, the CDR3 is TGTGCCAGCAGCTCTCCAAACGCGGGGCTTAGCACAGATACGCAGTATTTT. This encodes CASSSPNAGLSTDTQYF. V usage is TRBV7-6 and J usage is TRBJ2-3; the D gene is possibly TRBD2 (6 bases). The germline V gene has CDR1 SGHVS and CDR2 FNYEAQ. Trimming removed 4 bases from V and 0 bases from J, with 17 bases in between. CDR3 length equals 17 residues.

V is TRBV29-1 and J is TRBJ2-1; 9 bases are shared with TRBD2. There are 15 residues in the CDR3. The V segment lost 1 base and the J segment 8 bases; nucleotides outside the gene matches: 9. In germline, CDR1 is SQVTM, CDR2 ANQGSEA. The CDR3 sequence is CSVEVYSGSSDEQFF. As DNA, the CDR3 is TGCAGCGTTGAAGTGTATAGCGGGAGTTCCGATGAGCAGTTCTTC.

CDR3 protein: CASSGTRSRTHEQYF. CDR3 coding DNA: TGTGCCAGCAGCGGGACAAGGTCCCGCACCCACGAGCAGTACTTC. This chain joins TRBV2 and TRBJ2-7, with TRBD1 as a possible D gene (6 bases). V was cut by 6 bases and J by 5 bases, with 20 bases left in between. The CDR3 spans 15 residues. Germline V gene data show CDR1 as SNHLY and CDR2 as FYNNEI.

The CDR3 coding sequence is TGTGCCAGCAGTTCAGGCCGGGAGCTGTTTTTT. Its translation: CASSSGRELFF. The chain uses TRBV27 and TRBJ2-2; D is uncertain. Germline V gene data show CDR1 as MNHEY and CDR2 as SMNVEV (reference sequence). Trimming pared 4 bases from V and 9 bases from J, leaving 6 bases between. The CDR3 consists of 11 residues.

The V and J genes are TRBV6-1 and TRBJ2-7; 9 bases align to TRBD2. Trimming cost V 4 bases and J 0 bases; bases outside gene matches: 4. Per the germline V gene, CDR1 is MNHNS and CDR2 is SASEGT. This CDR3 is 15 amino acids long. The CDR3 DNA reads TGTGCCAGCAGTGTTAGCGGGAGCCCCTCCTACGAGCAGTACTTC. Translated, it gives CASSVSGSPSYEQYF.

V is TRBV28 and J is TRBJ1-4, with 7 bases aligning to TRBD1. V lost 3 bases to trimming and J lost 4 bases; unmatched junction nucleotides: 11. Germline V lookup: CDR1 MDHEN, CDR2 SYDVKM. The CDR3 covers 17 residues. The CDR3 DNA follows: TGTGCCAGCAGTTTCGTCAAGGGGGCCTTTATTAATGAAAAACTGTTTTTT. Protein: CASSFVKGAFINEKLFF.

DNA for the CDR3: TGTGCCAGCAGTTTCCGACTAGCGGGGAATCCCTACAATGAGCAGTTCTTC. Its protein product is CASSFRLAGNPYNEQFF. The chain employs TRBV27 and TRBJ2-1; 11 nucleotides align to TRBD2. V shed 3 bases and J 2 bases; nucleotides not matched to a gene: 6. This CDR3 region has 17 residues. Germline loops: CDR1 MNHEY, CDR2 SMNVEV (reference sequence).

The chain uses TRBV9 and TRBJ1-2; the match to TRBD1 covers 10 bases. After removal of 2 bases from V and 5 bases from J, the junction contained 0 bases not matched to a gene. This CDR3 is built from 13 residues. Germline V lookup: CDR1 SGDLS, CDR2 YYNGEE. CDR3 in DNA: TGTGCCAGCAGCGTGGACAGGGGGTATGGCTACACCTTC. Translating it yields CASSVDRGYGYTF.

This sequence joins TRBV3-1 (or the pseudogene TRBV3-2) and TRBJ2-2, with D maybe TRBD2 (5 bases). Germline lookup yields CDR1 LGHDT and CDR2 YNNKEL (reference sequence). This CDR3 contains 15 residues. V was pared by 1 base and J by 9 bases, with 15 bases between. The CDR3 loop is CASSQVLGAYRELFF. The CDR3 DNA sequence: TGTGCCAGCAGCCAAGTCCTGGGAGCCTACCGGGAGCTGTTTTTT.

The chain is built from TRBV15 and TRBJ1-1; no firm D call. Germline-derived CDR1 and CDR2 are LNHNV and YYDKDF (reference sequence). The germline V and J ends were trimmed by 0 bases and 4 bases, with 15 bases remaining between them. The CDR3 spans 16 residues. CDR3 in DNA: TGTGCCACCAGCAGAGATCTCCCGGGATTATTCACTGAAGCTTTCTTT. It codes for CATSRDLPGLFTEAFF.

The chain combines TRBV3-1 (or the pseudogene TRBV3-2) with TRBJ2-2, with TRBD2 matching over 9 bases. Germline V CDR1 and CDR2: LGHDT, YNNKEL (reference sequence). V lost 6 bases and J lost 0; bases outside the gene matches: 5. This CDR3 contains 16 residues. CDR3 sequence: CASRPLAGPNTGELFF. As DNA, the CDR3 is TGTGCCAGCAGACCTCTAGCGGGGCCGAACACCGGGGAGCTGTTTTTT.

The chain employs TRBV6-5 and TRBJ1-1; 10 bases fit TRBD1. V was pared by 7 bases and J by 6 bases, with 8 bases of the junction left unmatched. The length of the CDR3 is 14 residues. Germline V gene sequence: CDR1 MNHEY, CDR2 SVGAGI. CDR3 in amino acids: CASNQDRGFSEAFF. DNA of the CDR3: TGTGCCAGCAACCAGGACAGGGGGTTTTCTGAAGCTTTCTTT.

This sequence joins TRBV7-2 and TRBJ2-3; 11 nucleotides match TRBD1. Germline assignment: CDR1 SGHTA and CDR2 FQGNSA. Unmatched junction bases numbered 7, after V lost 5 bases and J lost 3 bases. CDR3 length: 16 amino acids. CDR3 nucleotides: TGTGCCAGCAGCGCCCGGACAGGGGGCCCAACAGATACGCAGTATTTT. This codes for CASSARTGGPTDTQYF.

The chain recombines TRBV5-4 with TRBJ2-7, with D maybe TRBD2 (6 bases). The V gene lost 5 bases and the J gene lost 5 bases, with 14 bases spanning the gap. The CDR3 runs 13 residues. Germline CDR1 reads SGHNT; CDR2 reads YYREEE (reference sequence). The CDR3 loop reads CASRLGGRHEQYF. The CDR3 coding sequence is TGTGCCAGCAGACTCGGGGGACGGCACGAGCAGTACTTC.

The chain uses TRBV6-6 and TRBJ1-5, with TRBD1 identical over 7 bases. Germline V gene data show CDR1 as MNHNY and CDR2 as SVGAGI (reference sequence). With 0 bases clipped from V and 7 bases from J, the junction kept 6 bases outside the gene matches. CDR3 length: 15 residues. The DNA of the CDR3 is TGTGCCAGCAGTTACTCACAGGGGACGTGGCAGCCCCAGCATTTT. Translating it yields CASSYSQGTWQPQHF.

The rearrangement joins TRBV5-1 to TRBJ2-5, with D possibly being TRBD2 (6 bases). This CDR3 is built from 13 residues. Germline CDR1 is SGHRS and CDR2 is YFSETQ. The ends were cut back, 2 bases at V and 5 bases at J, with 10 bases in the middle. In DNA form, the CDR3 reads TGCGCCAGCAGCTTTCAGGGAGGCGAGACCCAGTACTTC. Amino acid sequence: CASSFQGGETQYF.

The genes are TRBV2 and TRBJ2-7; the match to TRBD2 covers 7 bases. The CDR3 covers 14 residues. The germline CDR1 and CDR2 sequences are SNHLY and FYNNEI. J gave up 5 bases and V 7 bases, and 11 bases lay outside the gene matches. The CDR3 DNA follows: TGTGCCAGCACCAAACTAGCGATGTCGAACGAGCAGTACTTC. It is translated as CASTKLAMSNEQYF.